The T cell receptor beta chain under discussion was sequenced for a study of cytomegalovirus exposure and HLA in healthy donors. Study overall: Of the donors genotyped, some 400 in all, over 80% fell in the Caucasian-associated ancestry cluster. Study-wide findings and caveats: With later analysis, a missense DCLRE1C variant became linked to TCR beta V- and J-gene trimming. In an earlier analysis, most TCR beta V segments were productive about 90% or about 30% of the time.

The CDR3 is 16 amino acids. The V gene end was trimmed by 6 bases and the J gene end by 0 bases; junction bases not matched to a gene: 7. Germline CDR1 reads KGHSH; CDR2 reads LQKENI. Relative to its sample, this clone is medium-sized. Its antigen is not known. Donors counted as nominally healthy when sampled, yet unrecorded immune exposures were likely. Researchers ran the PCR with 60 Vbeta and 13 Jbeta primers. Clones were sequenced by immunoSEQ multiplex PCR, and TCRdb holds only the in-frame ones, with some missing. Here the sample spans 76,000 or so clones, around 79% being singletons. The TCR originated in a man younger than 45 in good health and CMV-seronegative. What was sequenced was PBMCs. V is TRBV18 and J is TRBJ1-5, with TRBD1 matching over 8 bases. The CDR3 DNA reads as TGTGCCAGCTCGCCCACAGGGGGATATAGCAATCAGCCCCAGCATTTT. Translating it yields CASSPTGGYSNQPQHF.